Listed below are T cell receptor beta chains from one sample, sequenced in a study of blood T cell repertoires in COVID-19. Produced via immunoSEQ multiplex PCR; TCRdb's table is partial and in-frame only. The data hold 200,000 to 250,000 clones, with 86% observed a single time. The sample was PBMCs or T cells enriched from blood (not recorded which). These receptors all stem from a woman aged 40-49 years with acute COVID-19. Both conserved end residues are part of each CDR3. The D gene is left open where the match is weak. Clone size is not always given. Where it is, it says once, few, many or a class for expanded clones.

j_call clone_size d_call v_call cdr3_nt cdr3_aa
TRBJ1-2 - TRBD1 TRBV6-4 TGTGCCAGCAGTCCAAGACAGGGAGCTCTCTATGGCTACACCTTC CASSPRQGALYGYTF
TRBJ1-5 - TRBD1 TRBV15 TGTGCCACCAGCCACAGGGGGACGAATCAGCCCCAGCATTTT CATSHRGTNQPQHF
TRBJ1-2 - TRBD1 TRBV7-9 TGTGCCAGCAGCTCGGACAGGGTAATTGGGTACACCTTC CASSSDRVIGYTF
TRBJ1-4 - - TRBV3-1/TRBV3-2 TGTGCCAGCAGCCAGGATACCTTAGGGGGGAGGGGACATGAAAAACTGTTTTTT CASSQDTLGGRGHEKLFF
TRBJ1-2 - - TRBV28 TGTGCCAGCAGCAGGGATGATGGCTACACCTTC CASSRDDGYTF
TRBJ1-2 once - TRBV7-4 TGTGCCAGCAGCTCCCTCCACCTCGGGACTCGGCTTGGCTACACCTTC CASSSLHLGTRLGYTF
TRBJ1-2 - TRBD1 TRBV5-6 TGTGCCAGCAGCTCGGACAGGACTTCCTATGGCTACACCTTC CASSSDRTSYGYTF
TRBJ2-1 - - TRBV7-2 TGTGCCAGCAGCTTAGCGCCGTGGAGCGCACCCTACAATGAGCAGTTCTTC CASSLAPWSAPYNEQFF
TRBJ1-1 - TRBD1 TRBV5-1 TGCGCCAGCTCCGAGACTCGACAGGGCTGGGGGGACACTGAAGCTTTCTTT CASSETRQGWGDTEAFF
TRBJ1-1 - - TRBV19 TGTGCCAGTAGTATGGGCAGGGTAAACACTGAAGCTTTCTTT CASSMGRVNTEAFF
TRBJ2-2 - TRBD2 TRBV19 TGTGCCAGTCGTCAGCGGGGGGTAAACACCGGGGAGCTGTTTTTT CASRQRGVNTGELFF